This passage covers 6 T cell receptor beta chains from one sample sequenced in a study of shared clonotypes between healthy human individuals. The assay was immunoSEQ multiplex PCR, and TCRdb's table has in-frame clones only and misses some. Of about 2.3 million clones listed, about 90% are singletons. The sequenced material came from naive CD4+ T cells from PBMCs. Described subset: CD45RA+ positively selected. The receptors were gathered from a man aged 18 to 30 in good health. Some clones in this sample may be carry-over from other donors' samples.

The CDR3 protein is CASSGGIGFSGANVLTF. The CDR3 bases are TGTGCCAGCAGTGGTGGTATAGGGTTCTCTGGGGCCAACGTCCTGACTTTC. V and J are TRBV2 and TRBJ2-6; no definite D call. The germline V gene has CDR1 SNHLY and CDR2 FYNNEI. The ends were cut back, 4 bases at V and 0 bases at J, with 13 bases in the middle. This CDR3 is 17 amino acids long.

The V and J genes are TRBV7-3 and TRBJ2-1; 12 bases map to TRBD2. Losses at the gene ends were 5 bases for V and 6 bases for J; bases not matched to a gene: 5. The CDR3 is made up of 15 amino acids. Germline lookup yields CDR1 SGHTA and CDR2 FQGTGA. CDR3 protein: CASSPLAGGSNEQFF. In nucleotides, the CDR3 is TGTGCCAGCAGCCCACTAGCGGGAGGAAGCAATGAGCAGTTCTTC.

The rearrangement links TRBV7-2 to TRBJ2-7, with 8 bases aligning to TRBD1. The CDR3 is 15 residues long. From germline, CDR1 is SGHTA and CDR2 FQGNSA. V was clipped by 0 bases and J by 3 bases; unmatched bases: 4. DNA of the CDR3: TGTGCCAGCAGCTTAGCCGGGACAGGCGACTACGAGCAGTACTTC. Protein: CASSLAGTGDYEQYF.

This clone came up once. This chain links TRBV5-6 with TRBJ1-1, with D unclear. Trimming shortened V by 1 base and J by 10 bases, and 17 bases separated the two germline ends. The CDR3 has 14 amino acids. Germline values: CDR1 SGHDT, CDR2 YYEEEE. CDR3 nucleotides: TGTGCCAGCAGCTTGCCCAGAGGATCCTCGGGAGCTTTCTTT. Its translation is CASSLPRGSSGAFF.

This chain links TRBV10-3 with TRBJ2-7; D not certain. The CDR3 length is 14 residues. Trimming stripped 10 bases from V and 3 bases from J, with 19 bases between. Germline assignment: CDR1 ENHRY and CDR2 SYGVKD. The CDR3 region is CATPKDGPLYEQYF. In DNA, the CDR3 is TGTGCCACCCCCAAGGACGGACCCCTCTACGAGCAGTACTTC.

This clone was recorded only once. CDR3 protein: CASSRQSDNEKLFF. The CDR3 region has the DNA TGTGCCAGTAGTAGACAGTCGGACAATGAAAAACTGTTTTTT. The chain has TRBV19 and TRBJ1-4; a weak D match, TRBD1 (5 bases). Trimming took off 4 bases at V and 5 bases at J, with 11 bases between the two ends. There are 14 residues in the CDR3. Germline CDR1 is LNHDA and CDR2 is SQIVND (reference sequence).